What follows are 18 T cell receptor beta chains derived from one specimen sequenced in a study of neurological immune-mediated disorders. TCRdb re-derived calls from the 5' RACE reads in MiXCR, one entry per CDR3 protein. Among around 70,000 distinct CDR3 sequences listed, 4.5% to 6% were seen once. Sequencing input: PBMCs. Receptors were obtained from a woman in her 70s with multiple sclerosis.

The chain recombines TRBV4-2 with TRBJ2-1; perhaps TRBD1 as D (6 bases). This CDR3 has 15 amino acids. CDR1 LGHNA and CDR2 YNFKEQ come from the germline V gene. V was pared by 2 bases and J by 1 base, with 9 bases between. The CDR3 coding sequence is TGTGCCAGCAGCCAATCGGGACATTCCTACAATGAGCAGTTCTTC. Its protein is CASSQSGHSYNEQFF.

This clonotype has at least ten counts. The rearrangement links TRBV5-1 to TRBJ2-5; TRBD2 matches 8 bases. V gave up 2 bases and J gave up 5 bases; unmatched junction bases: 8. The CDR3 is 15 amino acids. Germline-derived CDR1 and CDR2 are SGHRS and YFSETQ. The CDR3 here is CASSFAGTRMETQYF. For the CDR3, the DNA is TGCGCCAGCAGCTTTGCCGGGACTAGAATGGAGACCCAGTACTTC.

This clonotype has a count of ten or more. V usage is TRBV12-3 or TRBV12-4 and J usage is TRBJ1-1, with D possibly being TRBD1 (6 bases). The CDR3 consists of 14 residues. Trimming took 8 bases from V and 1 from J, leaving 14 bases between them. CDR3 sequence (DNA): TGTGCCAGCTGTTCGGGACACCGGAACACTGAAGCTTTCTTT. Protein: CASCSGHRNTEAFF.

This clonotype appeared many times. In nucleotides, the CDR3 is TGCGCCAGCAGCCCGCCCTCCGGACAGACTTATGGCTACACCTTC. Translating gives CASSPPSGQTYGYTF. The V and J genes are TRBV5-1 and TRBJ1-2; D is perhaps TRBD1 (6 bases). CDR3 length equals 15 residues. Germline CDR1 reads SGHRS; CDR2 reads YFSETQ. V dropped 4 bases and J dropped 5 bases, with 18 bases sitting between them.

This clonotype was recorded many times. The V gene is TRBV5-1, the J gene TRBJ2-7; TRBD1 matches 8 bases. This CDR3 has 15 amino acids. Trimming took 3 bases from V and 0 from J; bases not matched to a gene: 5. Germline values: CDR1 SGHRS, CDR2 YFSETQ. DNA of the CDR3: TGCGCCAGCAGCTGGGGGGACAGGACCTCCTACGAGCAGTACTTC. It is translated as CASSWGDRTSYEQYF.

This clonotype occurred once. Germline is not matched at one junction end, which may reflect a read error. The genes are TRBV12-3 or TRBV12-4 and TRBJ1-6; the D is unclear. The length of the CDR3 is 14 residues. The CDR3 region is CASSFKGYNSHLHF. In DNA form, the CDR3 reads TGTGCCAGCAGTTTTAAGGGCTACAATTCACACCTCCACTTT.

This clonotype has a count of ten or more. The chain carries TRBV5-1 and TRBJ2-6; D may be TRBD1 (5 bases). Germline V gene lookup returns CDR1 SGHRS and CDR2 YFSETQ. Trimming took 4 bases from V and 0 from J, leaving 8 bases between them. The CDR3 spans 15 residues. Here the CDR3 DNA reads TGCGCCAGCAGCCCAGGGCCCTCTGGGGCCAACGTCCTGACTTTC. This sequence encodes CASSPGPSGANVLTF.

This clonotype occurred many times. The chain has TRBV20-1 and TRBJ2-1, with D possibly matching TRBD2 (6 bases). The V and J ends lost 2 bases and 3 bases respectively, with 14 bases between them. This CDR3 has 15 residues. Germline lookup yields CDR1 DFQATT and CDR2 SNEGSKA (reference sequence). The CDR3 DNA sequence: TGCAGTGCTAGACGCGCGGGGACCATCTACAATGAGCAGTTCTTC. Its translation: CSARRAGTIYNEQFF.

Many counts were recorded for this clonotype. The rearrangement links TRBV5-1 to TRBJ1-6; tentatively, D is TRBD1 (5 bases). Between the trimmed V and J ends, which lost 4 bases and 0 bases, there was a span of 14 bases. The CDR3 sequence is 17 residues long. The germline V gene has CDR1 SGHRS and CDR2 YFSETQ. The CDR3 DNA follows: TGCGCCAGCAGCCGAGGGGAGCATAGCTCCTATAATTCACCCCTCCACTTT. Translating it yields CASSRGEHSSYNSPLHF.

This clonotype was counted at least ten times. J is TRBJ2-2 and V is TRBV7-2; D is unclear. Looked up from germline, CDR1 is SGHTA and CDR2 is FQGNSA. This CDR3 spans 13 amino acids. Trimming cost V 8 bases and J 0 bases, with 7 bases left between them. As DNA, the CDR3 is TGTGCCAGCTCAGCAACGAACACCGGGGAGCTGTTTTTT. Its protein product is CASSATNTGELFF.

This clonotype was recorded at least ten times. The chain recombines TRBV3-1 with TRBJ1-1, with a tentative D call TRBD1 (5 bases). V was clipped by 1 base and J by 0 bases, with 9 bases between them. The CDR3 totals 15 residues. Germline V CDR1 and CDR2: LGHDT, YNNKEL (reference sequence). DNA of the CDR3: TGTGCCAGCAGCCAAGTCCGACAGTTGAACACTGAAGCTTTCTTT. Translating it yields CASSQVRQLNTEAFF.

This clonotype is labeled as medium-sized. The chain joins TRBV7-9 to TRBJ2-7; TRBD1 is a possible D gene (6 bases). V was shortened by 7 bases and J by 5 bases, with 21 bases between the two germline ends. The CDR3 has 15 amino acids. Germline lookup yields CDR1 SEHNR and CDR2 FQNEAQ (reference sequence). The CDR3 DNA follows: TGTGCCAGCACCAGAGGGGCAGGGGCAAGAAACGAGCAGTACTTC. Amino acids: CASTRGAGARNEQYF.

The CDR3 coding sequence is TGTGCCAGCAGCGGACCAGGGGTCCCCGAGCAGTACTTC. Its protein is CASSGPGVPEQYF. The chain joins TRBV9 to TRBJ2-7; D is possibly TRBD1 (6 bases). V lost 3 bases to trimming and J lost 6 bases, with 13 bases between them. Per the germline V gene, CDR1 is SGDLS and CDR2 is YYNGEE. This CDR3 contains 13 residues.

Many counts were recorded for this clonotype. This sequence joins TRBV4-3 and TRBJ2-7, with D perhaps matching TRBD2 (5 bases). Per the germline V gene, CDR1 is LGHNA and CDR2 is YSLEER. This CDR3 is 18 amino acids long. V lost 1 base, J lost 1 base, and 20 bases lay in between. The CDR3 DNA is TGCGCCAGCAGCCAAGCCCCCCCAATCGGGCGAGGGTCCTACGAGCAGTACTTC. It yields the protein CASSQAPPIGRGSYEQYF.

The table lists this clonotype with many counts. This chain's CDR3 is CASRARLSTTDTQYF. CDR3 DNA: TGTGCCAGCAGAGCTCGGCTTTCCACCACAGATACGCAGTATTTT. The V gene is TRBV2, the J gene TRBJ2-3; D not resolved. Germline-derived CDR1 and CDR2 are SNHLY and FYNNEI. With 6 bases removed from V and 2 bases from J, the gap between germline ends came to 15 bases. The CDR3 totals 15 residues.

This clonotype occurred many times. The DNA for the CDR3 is TGTGCCAGCAGTCCGCCAAACTATGGCTACACCTTC. Protein: CASSPPNYGYTF. The V call is TRBV6-2 or TRBV6-3, the J call TRBJ1-2; the D is unclear. Germline CDR1 MNHEY, CDR2 SVGEGT. This CDR3 has 12 amino acids. The V and J ends lost 5 bases and 2 bases respectively, with 6 bases between them.

This clonotype was picked up a small number of times. The V gene is TRBV14, the J gene TRBJ2-4; the D is unclear. V was pared by 0 bases and J by 0 bases, with 9 bases between. Germline V gives CDR1 SGHDN, CDR2 FVKESK. CDR3 length: 16 residues. The CDR3 loop is CASSQDRQPAKNIQYF. Written as DNA, the CDR3 is TGTGCCAGCAGCCAAGATAGGCAGCCAGCCAAAAACATTCAGTACTTC.

This clonotype appeared many times. The CDR3 protein is CASSLVGETIPKAFF. The CDR3 coding sequence is TGTGCCAGCAGCTTGGTGGGGGAGACCATACCAAAGGCTTTCTTT. This chain links TRBV5-6 with TRBJ1-1; TRBD1 is a possible D gene (5 bases). Trimming cost V 0 bases and J 11 bases, with 20 bases left between them. Germline CDR1 is SGHDT and CDR2 is YYEEEE. CDR3 length: 15 amino acids. Variable domain in full (rest from reference TRBV5-6 and TRBJ1-1): DAGVTQSPTHLIKTRGQQVTLRCSPKSGHDTVSWYQQALGQGPQFIFQYYEEEERQRGNFPDRFSGHQFPNYSSELNVNALLLGDSALYLCASSLVGETIPKAFFGQGTRLTVV.